This T cell receptor (beta chain) was sequenced in a study of shared clonotypes between healthy human individuals. About the study: Donors consisted of a couple of women and three men between 18 and 49.

Every subset's genomic DNA went evenly onto several immunoSEQ plates. TCRdb's table, derived via immunoSEQ multiplex PCR, lists solely in-frame clones and lacks some. The repertoire holds roughly 510,000 clones, around 79% seen once, with approximately 12% in the top ten. Genomic DNA for unsorted samples, which was extracted with the QIAamp DNA Blood Mini kit, came from approximately 90 million PBMCs. CDR1 is SEHNR, CDR2 FQNEAQ, per germline (reference sequence). This CDR3 region has 17 residues. V lost 5 bases to trimming and J lost 0 bases; unmatched junction nucleotides: 6. Sequenced input: PBMCs. The V call is TRBV7-9, the J call TRBJ2-1; 11 bases line up with TRBD2. The sequence was obtained from a middle-aged woman in good health. Some clones in this sample may be carry-over from other donors' samples. The CDR3 DNA sequence: TGTGCCAGCAGCCCCCGACTAGCGGGGAACTCCTACAATGAGCAGTTCTTC. It codes for CASSPRLAGNSYNEQFF.